The 31 T cell receptor beta chains presented below share a single source sample, sequenced in a study of regulatory T cells in long-lasting Graves disease (dated by TCRdb to the early 2020s). This specimen's time point label, per the study, means: newly diagnosed GD, antithyroid drugs for less than 3 months. For both TCR sequencing and RNA sequencing, RNA was extracted from PBMCs using TRIzol. The library came from multiplex PCR. These reads were obtained on an Illumina HiSeq 4000. To build TCR beta libraries, CDR3 regions were amplified by Arm-PCR using iRepertoire HTBI primers. TCRdb ran its own pipeline on the public reads, namely fastp trimming at Q25 and MiXCR clone calling, and kept in-frame beta chains. For every CDR3 protein sequence, its rows merge into one entry that carries the most common genes and DNA. For this sample the table gives about 420,000 distinct CDR3 sequences, of which over 15% were detected only once. The ten largest clones represent around 23% of the sample.

The data were also submitted as part of a second study, on T cells in Graves' hyperthyroidism and ophthalmopathy.

The sample consisted of peripheral blood mononuclear cells (PBMCs), taken at new diagnosis, from a patient treated with antithyroid drugs. Receptors were obtained from a woman aged 18-29 years with Graves disease. Donor details come from another sample of the same person, matched by shared clones.

This chain joins TRBV12-3 or TRBV12-4 and TRBJ2-1, with D perhaps assigned TRBD1 or TRBD2 (5 bases each). Trimming took 7 bases from V and 6 from J, leaving 13 bases between them. This CDR3 spans 13 amino acids. The CDR3, as DNA: TGTGCCAGCATGGAGGCAGGGTTCAATGAGCAGTTCTTC. Translation: CASMEAGFNEQFF.

This clonotype was picked up a small number of times. This CDR3 is CSVEGDRPYYGYTF. The DNA of the CDR3 is TGCAGCGTTGAGGGGGACAGGCCCTACTATGGCTACACCTTC. This sequence joins TRBV29-1 and TRBJ1-2; 8 bases agree with TRBD1. Trimming took 3 bases from V and 3 from J; bases not matched to a gene: 6. This CDR3 comprises 14 residues. Germline lookup yields CDR1 SQVTM and CDR2 ANQGSEA.

This chain connects TRBV12-3 or TRBV12-4 to TRBJ2-2; D might be TRBD2 (6 bases). V lost 8 bases to trimming and J lost 0 bases, with 13 bases between them. The length of the CDR3 is 15 residues. The CDR3 spells CASGHSGANTGELFF. The CDR3 DNA reads TGTGCCAGCGGCCATAGCGGAGCGAACACCGGGGAGCTGTTTTTT.

This clonotype was found a few times. The genes are TRBV5-1 and TRBJ2-7, with 8 positions matching TRBD2. CDR1 is SGHRS and CDR2 is YFSETQ in the germline V gene. V shed 4 bases, J shed 6 bases, and the junction held 6 bases outside the gene matches. The CDR3 is made up of 13 amino acids. This CDR3 reads CASSPGLGFEQYF. The CDR3 DNA reads TGCGCCAGCAGCCCGGGACTAGGCTTCGAGCAGTACTTC.

In this sample, this clonotype turned up many times. In nucleotides, the CDR3 is TGTGCCAGCAGTTTACCGAAGGGGAACCAGTACTTC. Protein: CASSLPKGNQYF. This rearrangement joins TRBV28 to TRBJ2-4, with D possibly being TRBD1 (5 bases). Germline loops: CDR1 MDHEN, CDR2 SYDVKM. V lost 2 bases and J 13 bases, leaving 12 bases between the germline ends. The CDR3 is made up of 12 amino acids. Combining the CDR3 with reference TRBV28 and TRBJ2-4 gives the whole variable domain DVKVTQSSRYLVKRTGEKVFLECVQDMDHENMFWYRQDPGLGLRLIYFSYDVKMKEKGDIPEGYSVSREKKERFSLILESASTNQTSMYLCASSLPKGNQYFGAGTRLSVL.

The table lists this clonotype with a count of one. One junction end does not reproduce the germline sequence, and a read error may be involved. This chain links TRBV27 with TRBJ2-3; D is ambiguous. Germline CDR1 reads MNHEY; CDR2 reads SMNVEV (reference sequence). CDR3 length equals 13 residues. The CDR3 loop is CSSSLASTDTQYF. The CDR3 coding sequence is TGTTCCAGCAGTTTGGCAAGCACAGATACGCAGTATTTT.

The chain employs TRBV5-6 and TRBJ2-5; D is unclear. The CDR3 has 11 amino acids. The germline V gene has CDR1 SGHDT and CDR2 YYEEEE. The V end was cut by 4 bases, the J end by 11 bases, with 12 bases between. The CDR3 spells CASSPDMWQYF. DNA for the CDR3: TGTGCCAGCAGCCCTGATATGTGGCAGTACTTC. The complete variable domain, with remaining parts taken from reference TRBV5-6 and TRBJ2-5, reads DAGVTQSPTHLIKTRGQQVTLRCSPKSGHDTVSWYQQALGQGPQFIFQYYEEEERQRGNFPDRFSGHQFPNYSSELNVNALLLGDSALYLCASSPDMWQYFGPGTRLLVL.

This chain uses TRBV20-1 with TRBJ1-1; D may be TRBD1 (5 bases). Germline CDR1 reads DFQATT; CDR2 reads SNEGSKA (reference sequence). V lost 6 bases and J lost 1, with 12 bases in between. The CDR3 loop spans 13 amino acids. The CDR3 region is CSAGKTENTEAFF. CDR3 nucleotides: TGCAGTGCCGGAAAGACAGAGAACACTGAAGCTTTCTTT.

The rearrangement links TRBV10-3 to TRBJ1-2, with 10 bases matching TRBD1. Germline V gives CDR1 ENHRY, CDR2 SYGVKD. V dropped 5 bases and J dropped 7; count of bases not matched to a gene: 1. The CDR3 extends over 12 amino acids. CDR3 in DNA: TGTGCCATCAGTAGGACAGGGGGTGGCTACACCTTC. This translates into CAISRTGGGYTF.

This clonotype was seen a handful of times. The genes are TRBV5-1 and TRBJ2-3; no reliable D call. Germline-derived CDR1 and CDR2 are SGHRS and YFSETQ. V shed 1 base and J shed 0 bases, with 9 bases lying between them. The CDR3 length is 15 residues. The CDR3 nucleotides read TGCGCCAGCAGCTTGCCTCAGTCCAGCACAGATACGCAGTATTTT. This sequence encodes CASSLPQSSTDTQYF. The full variable domain, rest sourced from reference TRBV5-1 and TRBJ2-3, is KAGVTQTPRYLIKTRGQQVTLSCSPISGHRSVSWYQQTPGQGLQFLFEYFSETQRNKGNFPGRFSGRQFSNSRSEMNVSTLELGDSALYLCASSLPQSSTDTQYFGPGTRLTVL.

This clonotype was seen repeatedly, ten times or more. This chain joins TRBV20-1 and TRBJ2-1, with TRBD2 matching over 14 bases. The CDR3 totals 17 residues. Germline CDR1 reads DFQATT; CDR2 reads SNEGSKA (reference sequence). V was pared by 6 bases and J by 0 bases, with 7 bases of the junction left unmatched. The CDR3 is CSAQTSGRGSSYNEQFF. The DNA for the CDR3 is TGCAGTGCGCAGACTAGCGGGAGGGGCAGCTCCTACAATGAGCAGTTCTTC.

V gene TRBV11-3 combines with J gene TRBJ1-6; D is undetermined. Germline-derived CDR1 and CDR2 are SGHNT and YENEEA. V lost 3 bases and J lost 7, with 13 bases in between. This CDR3 comprises 15 residues. CDR3 sequence: CASSFSRQLNSPLHF. In DNA, the CDR3 is TGTGCCAGCAGCTTTTCTAGGCAACTGAATTCACCCCTCCACTTT.

The chain recombines TRBV5-1 with TRBJ2-2; 10 nucleotides line up with TRBD2. Germline V lookup: CDR1 SGHRS, CDR2 YFSETQ. This CDR3 contains 19 residues. With 3 bases clipped from V and 2 bases from J, the junction kept 13 bases outside the gene matches. Here the CDR3 reads CASSSPHIAGGLNTGELFF. The CDR3 DNA reads TGCGCCAGCAGCTCCCCTCATATAGCGGGAGGTCTCAACACCGGGGAGCTGTTTTTT.

This clonotype was observed at least ten times. This rearrangement joins TRBV3-1 to TRBJ2-1; D is undetermined. Germline V CDR1 and CDR2: LGHDT, YNNKEL (reference sequence). The length of the CDR3 is 16 residues. V was cut by 3 bases and J by 0 bases, with 12 bases left in between. CDR3 bases: TGTGCCAGCAGCCAGGAACAGTTCTCCTCCTACAATGAGCAGTTCTTC. Its translation: CASSQEQFSSYNEQFF.

The sample holds many counts of this clonotype. This sequence joins TRBV7-9 and TRBJ2-1, with 8 bases matching TRBD2. Unmatched junction bases numbered 5, after V lost 5 bases and J lost 2 bases. Germline V gene lookup returns CDR1 SEHNR and CDR2 FQNEAQ (reference sequence). The CDR3 runs to 15 residues. CDR3 nucleotides: TGTGCCAGCAGCCGGGCGGGAGGAACCTACAATGAGCAGTTCTTC. Its translation is CASSRAGGTYNEQFF.

In its sample, this clonotype was seen a few times. The chain employs TRBV12-3 or TRBV12-4 and TRBJ1-6; the D gene is possibly TRBD1 (5 bases). V was pared by 3 bases and J by 6 bases, with 24 bases between. CDR3 length equals 19 residues. The CDR3 coding sequence is TGTGCCAGCAGTTTGTCGACATCGAAGCCTACAACAGGTAATTCACCCCTCCACTTT. As protein: CASSLSTSKPTTGNSPLHF.

This clonotype was seen at least ten times. Its ends do not fully match the called genes, so a read error is possible. This chain connects TRBV12-3 or TRBV12-4 to TRBJ2-1; possible D gene TRBD1, 5 bases. The CDR3 runs to 15 residues. The CDR3 coding sequence is TGTGCCAGCAGCTTAGGGGATAGCTCCTACAATGAGCAGTTCTTC. Its protein is CASSLGDSSYNEQFF.

The chain is built from TRBV2 and TRBJ1-1; weak D call: TRBD1 (5 bases). The CDR3 sequence is 15 residues long. Germline CDR1 SNHLY, CDR2 FYNNEI. V was trimmed by 0 bases and J by 1 base, leaving 9 bases between them. CDR3: CASSEAGQPNTEAFF. The CDR3 bases are TGTGCCAGCAGTGAAGCGGGGCAGCCGAACACTGAAGCTTTCTTT. Supplemented by reference TRBV2 and TRBJ1-1, the full variable domain reads EPEVTQTPSHQVTQMGQEVILRCVPISNHLYFYWYRQILGQKVEFLVSFYNNEISEKSEIFDDQFSVERPDGSNFTLKIRSTKLEDSAMYFCASSEAGQPNTEAFFGQGTRLTVV.

This clonotype has ten or more counts. J is TRBJ2-3 and V is TRBV7-6; 7 positions match TRBD2. Trimming removed 5 bases from V and 1 base from J; junction bases left unmatched: 3. Germline CDR1 SGHVS, CDR2 FNYEAQ. CDR3 length: 14 amino acids. CDR3 loop: CASSRDYGTDTQYF. CDR3 coding DNA: TGTGCCAGCAGCCGGGACTATGGCACAGATACGCAGTATTTT.

The V gene is TRBV5-1, the J gene TRBJ2-7, with D maybe TRBD2 (5 bases). This CDR3 is built from 16 residues. Germline CDR1 SGHRS, CDR2 YFSETQ. The V end was cut by 0 bases, the J end by 0 bases, with 13 bases between. The CDR3 region is CASSLVPGLSSYEQYF. CDR3 bases: TGCGCCAGCAGCTTGGTTCCGGGATTGAGCTCCTACGAGCAGTACTTC.

V is TRBV28 and J is TRBJ2-3; perhaps D is TRBD1 or TRBD2 (5 bases each). TRBJ2-5 explains the end of the DNA better; the J call may be wrong. The CDR3 spans 13 residues. Germline V lookup: CDR1 MDHEN, CDR2 SYDVKM. The CDR3 bases are TGTGCCAGCAGTTTTAGGGACCTATGGACCCAGTACTTC. Translated, it gives CASSFRDLWTQYF.

In its sample, this clonotype was seen many times. The chain recombines TRBV2 with TRBJ1-2; 7 bases map to TRBD1. This CDR3 is built from 14 residues. Trimming removed 6 bases from V and 4 bases from J; junction bases left unmatched: 8. CDR1 and CDR2 from the germline V gene are SNHLY and FYNNEI. Here the CDR3 DNA reads TGTGCCAGCAGAAACAGGGGTGGTAGCTATGGCTACACCTTC. It specifies CASRNRGGSYGYTF.

This clonotype was seen many times. The chain is built from TRBV27 and TRBJ2-4, with 8 bases that match TRBD2. Germline CDR1 is MNHEY and CDR2 is SMNVEV (reference sequence). V lost 6 bases to trimming and J lost 5 bases; unmatched junction nucleotides: 12. This CDR3 has 16 residues. CDR3 nucleotides: TGTGCCAGCAGACATAACCTGGGACTAGAGCAAAACATTCAGTACTTC. Amino acid sequence: CASRHNLGLEQNIQYF.

This clonotype was recorded at least ten times. The chain employs TRBV18 and TRBJ2-1, with 10 positions matching TRBD2. The germline gives CDR1 KGHSH, CDR2 LQKENI. The junction had 12 bases not matched to a gene; V was cut back by 3 bases and J by 7 bases. CDR3 length: 17 residues. The CDR3 is CASSPTASGRRVNEQFF. Written as DNA, the CDR3 is TGTGCCAGCTCACCGACAGCTAGCGGGAGAAGGGTGAATGAGCAGTTCTTC. Full variable domain (rest looked up from reference TRBV18 and TRBJ2-1): NAGVMQNPRHLVRRRGQEARLRCSPMKGHSHVYWYRQLPEEGLKFMVYLQKENIIDESGMPKERFSAEFPKEGPSILRIQQVVRGDSAAYFCASSPTASGRRVNEQFFGPGTRLTVL.

This CDR3 reads CASSIEGAPYEQYF. The CDR3, as DNA: TGTGCCAGTAGTATAGAAGGAGCTCCCTACGAGCAGTACTTC. The chain has TRBV19 and TRBJ2-7; D is uncertain. The ends were cut back, 0 bases at V and 2 bases at J, with 8 bases in the middle. The CDR3 consists of 14 residues. CDR1 and CDR2 from the germline V gene are LNHDA and SQIVND (reference sequence).

There are a few counts of this clonotype. The chain has TRBV29-1 and TRBJ2-7; 11 bases fit TRBD2. The CDR3 has 14 amino acids. The germline CDR1 and CDR2 sequences are SQVTM and ANQGSEA. V lost 6 bases, J lost 3 bases, and 7 bases stayed unmatched. CDR3 loop: CSVEIAGGSYEQYF. The CDR3 region has the DNA TGCAGCGTAGAAATAGCGGGGGGGAGCTACGAGCAGTACTTC.

The V gene is TRBV25-1, the J gene TRBJ2-7; the match to TRBD2 covers 13 bases. The V gene's germline CDR1 is MGHDK and CDR2 SYGVNS. The CDR3 contains 15 residues. V dropped 5 bases and J dropped 5; count of bases not matched to a gene: 6. For the CDR3, the DNA is TGTGCCAGCAGTAAAGGACTAGCGGGAGTGGACGAGCAGTACTTC. Its protein is CASSKGLAGVDEQYF.

This clonotype was observed a few times. The rearrangement links TRBV5-6 to TRBJ1-3; 7 nucleotides match TRBD1. The V and J ends lost 0 bases and 0 bases, in that order; junction bases with no gene match: 6. This CDR3 comprises 17 residues. CDR1 and CDR2 from the germline V gene are SGHDT and YYEEEE. CDR3 nucleotide sequence: TGTGCCAGCAGCTTGGGGGACAGAAGGCTCTCTGGAAACACCATATATTTT. Translation: CASSLGDRRLSGNTIYF.

This clonotype was observed at least ten times. Relative to the germline gene, one junction end is altered; a read error may explain this. CDR3 DNA: TGTGCCAGCACTTACGGGGTATTTGGCAATCAGCCCCAGCATTTT. The encoded protein is CASTYGVFGNQPQHF. This chain links TRBV6-5 with TRBJ1-5; D unresolved. Germline CDR1 and CDR2: MNHEY and SVGAGI. This CDR3 contains 15 residues.

This clonotype was counted a few times. One end of the junction is discordant with germline, which a read error may explain. The genes are TRBV24-1 and TRBJ2-1; 7 bases map to TRBD1. Germline CDR1 is KGHDR and CDR2 is SFDVKD. The length of the CDR3 is 13 residues. CDR3 sequence (DNA): TGTGCCACCAGTGAAGACAGGGTCAATGAGCAGCTCTTC. The encoded protein is CATSEDRVNEQLF.

The gene calls are TRBV7-3 and TRBJ2-4, with D perhaps matching TRBD1 or TRBD2 (5 bases each). V gave up 5 bases and J gave up 10 bases, with 15 bases separating them. The CDR3 contains 13 residues. The germline V gene has CDR1 SGHTA and CDR2 FQGTGA. The CDR3 is CASSPGTPGIQYF. The CDR3 region has the DNA TGTGCCAGCAGCCCCGGGACCCCAGGGATTCAGTACTTC.